The source of this T cell receptor beta chain is a study of T cell clonotyping in hematopoietic cell transplantation. TCRdb's table, derived via immunoSEQ multiplex PCR, lists solely in-frame clones and lacks some. Found here are more than 7,000 clones, roughly 85% of them singletons; the top ten hold more than 30%. About this clone: The antigen is unknown.

V was trimmed by 0 bases and J by 2 bases, leaving 5 bases between them. CDR1 and CDR2 from the germline V gene are SGHDT and YYEEEE. The CDR3 is 13 residues long. Study-wide results and limits: At the given depth, recipient repertoires were over 97% de novo clonotypes.

The input for sequencing was PBMCs, taken 180 days after allogeneic stem cell transplant. The chain carries TRBV5-6 and TRBJ1-2; D not certain. This clonotype was sampled from a female patient aged 25-40 years who had an allogeneic stem cell transplant, so the T cells may come from the graft donor. Some clones in this sample may be carry-over from other donors' samples. CDR3 amino acids: CASSLVGNYGYTF. CDR3 nucleotide sequence: TGTGCCAGCAGCTTGGTGGGGAACTATGGCTACACCTTC.